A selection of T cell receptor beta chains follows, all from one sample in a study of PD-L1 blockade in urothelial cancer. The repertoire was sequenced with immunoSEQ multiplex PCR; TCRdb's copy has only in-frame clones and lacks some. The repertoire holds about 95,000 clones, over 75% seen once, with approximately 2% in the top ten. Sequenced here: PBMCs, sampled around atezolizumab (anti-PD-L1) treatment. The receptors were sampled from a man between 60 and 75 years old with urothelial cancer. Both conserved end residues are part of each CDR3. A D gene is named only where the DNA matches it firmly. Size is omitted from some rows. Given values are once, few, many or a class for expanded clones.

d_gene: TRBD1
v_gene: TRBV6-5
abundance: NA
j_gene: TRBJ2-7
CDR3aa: CASSSRQGATYEQYF
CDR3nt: TGTGCCAGCAGTTCCCGACAGGGGGCAACCTACGAGCAGTACTTC

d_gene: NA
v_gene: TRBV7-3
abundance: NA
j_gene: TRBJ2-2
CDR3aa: CASSPAGWTGELFF
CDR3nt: TGTGCCAGCAGCCCAGCGGGCTGGACCGGGGAGCTGTTTTTT

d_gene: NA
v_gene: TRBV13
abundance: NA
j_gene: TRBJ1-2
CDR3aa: CASTTIGGDGYTF
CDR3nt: TGTGCCAGCACCACTATAGGGGGGGATGGCTACACCTTC

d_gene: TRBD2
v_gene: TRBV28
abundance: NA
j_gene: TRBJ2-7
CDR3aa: CASSLAGDSYEQYF
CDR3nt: TGTGCCAGCAGTTTAGCGGGGGACTCCTACGAGCAGTACTTC

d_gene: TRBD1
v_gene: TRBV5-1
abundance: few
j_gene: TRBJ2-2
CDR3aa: CASSLGQGETGELFF
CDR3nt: TGCGCCAGCAGCTTGGGGCAGGGGGAAACCGGGGAGCTGTTTTTT

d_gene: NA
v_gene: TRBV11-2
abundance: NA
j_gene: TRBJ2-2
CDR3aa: CASSQGQLTNTGELFF
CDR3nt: TGTGCCAGCAGCCAAGGACAGCTAACGAACACCGGGGAGCTGTTTTTT

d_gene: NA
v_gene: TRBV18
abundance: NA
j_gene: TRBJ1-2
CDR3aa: CASSPQSENYGYTF
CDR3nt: TGTGCCAGCTCTCCCCAATCTGAGAACTATGGCTACACCTTC

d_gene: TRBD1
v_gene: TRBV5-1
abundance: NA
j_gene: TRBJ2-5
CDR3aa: CASSLGQGRSGETQYF
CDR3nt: TGCGCCAGCAGCTTGGGACAGGGAAGATCTGGAGAGACCCAGTACTTC

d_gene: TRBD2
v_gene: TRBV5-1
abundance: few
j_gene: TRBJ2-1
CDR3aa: CASSLTFGGGNNEQFF
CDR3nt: TGCGCCAGCAGCTTAACTTTCGGGGGGGGGAACAATGAGCAGTTCTTC

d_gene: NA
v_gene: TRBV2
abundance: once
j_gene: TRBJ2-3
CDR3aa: CASSEQTGRDTQYF
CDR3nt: TGTGCCAGCAGTGAACAAACCGGTCGAGATACGCAGTATTTT

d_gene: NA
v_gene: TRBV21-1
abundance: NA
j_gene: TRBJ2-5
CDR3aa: CASSRAFSTQYF
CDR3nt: TGTGCCAGCAGCAGGGCCTTCTCGACCCAGTACTTC

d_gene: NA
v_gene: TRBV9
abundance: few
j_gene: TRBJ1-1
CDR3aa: CASSVGGREGAEAFF
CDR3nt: TGTGCCAGCAGCGTTGGGGGCAGGGAAGGCGCTGAAGCTTTCTTT

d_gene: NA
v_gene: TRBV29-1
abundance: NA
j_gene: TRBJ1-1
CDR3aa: CSVEDQVSTEAFF
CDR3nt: TGCAGCGTTGAAGATCAGGTTAGCACTGAAGCTTTCTTT

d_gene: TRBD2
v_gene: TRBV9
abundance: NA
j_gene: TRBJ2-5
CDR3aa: CASSGAGGATETQYF
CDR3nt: TGTGCCAGCAGCGGAGCGGGAGGGGCCACAGAGACCCAGTACTTC

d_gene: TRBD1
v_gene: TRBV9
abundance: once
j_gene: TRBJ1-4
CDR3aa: CASSPIRQGAREKLFF
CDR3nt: TGTGCCAGCAGCCCAATCCGACAGGGGGCTAGGGAAAAACTGTTTTTT

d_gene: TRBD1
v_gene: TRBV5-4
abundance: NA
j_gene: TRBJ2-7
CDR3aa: CASSSDRGSASYEQYF
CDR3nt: TGTGCCAGCAGCTCCGACAGGGGGTCCGCGTCCTACGAGCAGTACTTC

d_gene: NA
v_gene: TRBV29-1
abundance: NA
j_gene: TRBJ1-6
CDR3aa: CSGGDGSYNSPLHF
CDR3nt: TGCAGCGGGGGGGACGGGAGCTATAATTCACCCCTCCACTTT

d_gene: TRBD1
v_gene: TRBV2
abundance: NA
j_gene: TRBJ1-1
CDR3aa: CACRGLGTEAFF
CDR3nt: TGTGCTTGTAGGGGGCTCGGTACTGAAGCTTTCTTT

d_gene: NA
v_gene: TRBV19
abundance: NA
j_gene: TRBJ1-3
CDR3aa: CASIDGTGRDTIYF
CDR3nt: TGTGCCAGTATCGACGGAACAGGGAGGGACACCATATATTTT

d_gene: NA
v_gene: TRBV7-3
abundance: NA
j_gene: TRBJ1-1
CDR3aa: CASSPGGLNTEAFF
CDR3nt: TGTGCCAGCAGCCCAGGCGGGTTGAACACTGAAGCTTTCTTT

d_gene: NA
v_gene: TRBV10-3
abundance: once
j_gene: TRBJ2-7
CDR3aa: CAISVPGGYEQYF
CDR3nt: TGTGCCATCAGTGTCCCAGGGGGGTACGAGCAGTACTTC

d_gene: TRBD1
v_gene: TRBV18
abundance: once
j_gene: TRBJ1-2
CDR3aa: CASSPGGTVYGYTF
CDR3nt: TGTGCCAGCTCACCAGGTGGGACAGTGTATGGCTACACCTTC

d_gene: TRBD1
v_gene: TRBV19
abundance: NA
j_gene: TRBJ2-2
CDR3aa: CASSIVRQGNTGELFF
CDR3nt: TGTGCCAGTAGTATAGTGAGACAGGGAAATACCGGGGAGCTGTTTTTT

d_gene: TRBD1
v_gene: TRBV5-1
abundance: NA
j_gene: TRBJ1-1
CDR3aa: CASSPTGGRTEAFF
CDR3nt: TGCGCCAGCAGCCCAACAGGGGGCAGAACTGAAGCTTTCTTT

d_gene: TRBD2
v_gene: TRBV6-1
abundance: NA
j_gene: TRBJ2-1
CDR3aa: CASSGSGGAAYNEQFF
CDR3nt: TGTGCCAGCAGTGGTAGCGGGGGGGCCGCCTACAATGAGCAGTTCTTC

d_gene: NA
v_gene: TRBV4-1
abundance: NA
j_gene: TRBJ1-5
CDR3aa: CASSQEPHRPNQPQHF
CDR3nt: TGCGCCAGCAGCCAAGAACCCCACAGGCCAAATCAGCCCCAGCATTTT

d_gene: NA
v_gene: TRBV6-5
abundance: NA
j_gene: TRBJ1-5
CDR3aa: CASTTGGNQPQHF
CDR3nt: TGTGCCAGCACCACGGGCGGGAATCAGCCCCAGCATTTT

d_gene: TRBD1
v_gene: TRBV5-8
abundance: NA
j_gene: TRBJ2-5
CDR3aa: CASSPGQGVQQTQYF
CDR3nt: TGTGCCAGCAGTCCCGGACAGGGCGTCCAACAGACCCAGTACTTC

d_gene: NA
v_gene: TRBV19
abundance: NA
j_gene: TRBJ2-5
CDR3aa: CASSTTTGQETQYF
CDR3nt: TGTGCCAGTAGTACGACGACAGGCCAAGAGACCCAGTACTTC

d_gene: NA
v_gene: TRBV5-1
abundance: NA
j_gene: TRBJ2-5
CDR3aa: CASSLGWSEETQYF
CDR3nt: TGCGCCAGCAGCTTGGGTTGGTCAGAAGAGACCCAGTACTTC

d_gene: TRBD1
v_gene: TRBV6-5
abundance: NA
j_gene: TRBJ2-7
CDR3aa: CASRGTATSYEQYF
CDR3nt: TGTGCCAGCAGGGGGACAGCGACCTCCTACGAGCAGTACTTC

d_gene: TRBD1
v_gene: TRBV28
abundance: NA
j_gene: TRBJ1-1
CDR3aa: CASSFPGGTEAFF
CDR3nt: TGTGCCAGCAGTTTTCCAGGGGGCACTGAAGCTTTCTTT

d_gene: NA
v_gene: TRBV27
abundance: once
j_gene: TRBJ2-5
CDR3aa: CASSRRPIGSYQETQYF
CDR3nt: TGTGCCAGCAGTAGGAGGCCAATTGGGAGCTACCAAGAGACCCAGTACTTC

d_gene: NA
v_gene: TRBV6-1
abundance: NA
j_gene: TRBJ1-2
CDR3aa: CATNEGSYGYTF
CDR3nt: TGTGCCACCAACGAGGGCAGTTATGGCTACACCTTC

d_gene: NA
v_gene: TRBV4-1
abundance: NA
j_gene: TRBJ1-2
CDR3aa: CASSQDLDSVTNYGYTF
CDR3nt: TGCGCCAGCAGCCAAGATTTGGACAGCGTAACTAACTATGGCTACACCTTC

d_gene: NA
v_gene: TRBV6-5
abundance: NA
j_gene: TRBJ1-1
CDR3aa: CASSYSAVGTEAFF
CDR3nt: TGTGCCAGCAGTTACTCGGCAGTTGGCACTGAAGCTTTCTTT

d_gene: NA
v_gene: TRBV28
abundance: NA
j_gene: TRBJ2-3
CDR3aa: CASRRTRAGPWDTQYF
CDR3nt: TGTGCCAGCAGGCGAACCAGGGCGGGGCCCTGGGATACGCAGTATTTT